A single sample gave rise to the 3 T cell receptor beta chains below, sequenced in a study of tumor and adjacent non-tumor tissue in lung cancer. This sample's RNA came from whole unsorted tissue. This non-tumor lung sample came from over 3 cm beyond the tumor edge. The library came from three nested PCR rounds adapted from ARM-PCR protocols. TCRdb fed the multiplex PCR reads into MiXCR, producing one record per CDR3 protein. The sample shows some 47,000 distinct CDR3 sequences, around 62% of them seen only once. The material sequenced was distant non-tumor lung tissue. The receptors come from a middle-aged woman with non-small cell lung cancer.

This rearrangement joins TRBV11-3 to TRBJ2-1; no reliable D call. Germline CDR1 is SGHNT and CDR2 is YENEEA. The CDR3 length is 16 residues. The CDR3, as DNA: TGTGGCGGCAGCCCAAGACCTAGGAGCTCATACAATGAGCAGTTCTTC. As protein: CGGSPRPRSSYNEQFF.

Comments on this clonotype: A read error may account for a junction end that differs from germline. The chain uses TRBV5-5 and TRBJ2-3; D is possibly TRBD1 or TRBD2 (5 bases each). CDR1 is SGHKS, CDR2 YYEKEE, per germline (reference sequence). The CDR3 loop spans 15 amino acids. Here the CDR3 reads CTSSLSDRGADTQYF. Here the CDR3 DNA reads TGTACCAGCAGCCTGAGTGACCGAGGGGCAGATACGCAGTATTTT.

This clonotype was found many times. V is TRBV5-5 and J is TRBJ2-3, with D possibly called TRBD1 or TRBD2 (5 bases each). There are 15 residues in the CDR3. V was trimmed by 4 bases and J by 4 bases, leaving 16 bases between them. Per the germline V gene, CDR1 is SGHKS and CDR2 is YYEKEE (reference sequence). The CDR3 loop reads CASSLSDRGADTQYF. The CDR3 region has the DNA TGTGCCAGCAGCCTGAGCGACCGAGGGGCAGATACGCAGTATTTT.